The source of this T cell receptor beta chain is a study of cytomegalovirus exposure and HLA in healthy donors. Notes on the study in general: An analysis done earlier found most TCR beta V segments productive about 87% or about 30% of the time.

The V gene end was trimmed by 4 bases and the J gene end by 4 bases; junction bases not matched to a gene: 11. Looked up from germline, CDR1 is SGHRS and CDR2 is YFSETQ. This CDR3 has 15 amino acids. PCR was performed using 60 Vbeta and 13 Jbeta primers. Libraries were prepared by immunoSEQ multiplex PCR; TCRdb keeps only in-frame clonotypes and omits some of them. This sample yields about 140,000 clones, of which around four fifths are seen a single time; about 3.2% belongs to the top ten. About this clone itself: What it binds is unknown.

Sequenced sample: PBMCs. The V and J genes are TRBV5-1 and TRBJ2-7; 7 bases are shared with TRBD2. This clonotype was sampled from a female donor in good health and CMV-seronegative. CDR3 sequence reads: CASSRSSGRDYEQYF. In DNA form, the CDR3 reads TGCGCCAGCAGCAGGTCTAGCGGACGCGATTACGAGCAGTACTTC.